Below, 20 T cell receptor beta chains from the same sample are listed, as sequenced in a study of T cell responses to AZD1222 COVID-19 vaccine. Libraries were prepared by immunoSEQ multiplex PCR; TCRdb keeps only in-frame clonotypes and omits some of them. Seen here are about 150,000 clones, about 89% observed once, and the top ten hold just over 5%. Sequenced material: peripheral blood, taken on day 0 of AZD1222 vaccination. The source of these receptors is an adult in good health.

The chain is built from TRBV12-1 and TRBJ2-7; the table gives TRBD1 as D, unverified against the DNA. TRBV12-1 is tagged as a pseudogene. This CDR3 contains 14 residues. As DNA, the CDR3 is TGTGCCAGCAGCGCCATGACAGGGCGCCACGAGCAGTACTTC. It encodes CASSAMTGRHEQYF.

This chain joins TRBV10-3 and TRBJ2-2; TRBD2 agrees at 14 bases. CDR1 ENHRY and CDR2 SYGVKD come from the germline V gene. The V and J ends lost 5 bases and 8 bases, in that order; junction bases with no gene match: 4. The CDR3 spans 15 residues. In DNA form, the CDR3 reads TGTGCCATCAGTCCTGGACTAGCGGGAGGAGGGGAGCTGTTTTTT. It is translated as CAISPGLAGGGELFF.

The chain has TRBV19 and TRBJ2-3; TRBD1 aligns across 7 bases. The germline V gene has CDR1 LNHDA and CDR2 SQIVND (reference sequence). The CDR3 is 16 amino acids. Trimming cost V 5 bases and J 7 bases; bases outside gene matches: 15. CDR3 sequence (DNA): TGTGCCAGTAGTTGGGCGACAGGGCGGATTGAAAATACGCAGTATTTT. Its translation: CASSWATGRIENTQYF.

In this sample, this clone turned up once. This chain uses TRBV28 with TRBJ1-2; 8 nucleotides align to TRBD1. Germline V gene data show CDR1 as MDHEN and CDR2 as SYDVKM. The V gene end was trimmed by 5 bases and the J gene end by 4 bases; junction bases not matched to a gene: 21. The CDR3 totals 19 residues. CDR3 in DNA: TGTGCCAGCAGTATTTCGGGACAGGCCACCGGAGGGGGAATCTATGGCTACACCTTC. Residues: CASSISGQATGGGIYGYTF.

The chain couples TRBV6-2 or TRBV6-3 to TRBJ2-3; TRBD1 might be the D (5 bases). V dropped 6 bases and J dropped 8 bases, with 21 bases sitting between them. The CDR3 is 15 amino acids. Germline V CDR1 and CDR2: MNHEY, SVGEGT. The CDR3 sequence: CASSQQALLSFTQYF. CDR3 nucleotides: TGTGCCAGCAGCCAACAGGCCCTTTTGAGCTTTACGCAGTATTTT.

CDR3 sequence (DNA): TGTGCCAGCAGCCCCACCGAAGGACAGCCTCCCTGGAATGAGCAGTTCTTC. Amino acids: CASSPTEGQPPWNEQFF. The chain carries TRBV3-1 (or the pseudogene TRBV3-2) and TRBJ2-1; weak D call: TRBD1 (6 bases). Germline V gene lookup returns CDR1 LGHDT and CDR2 YNNKEL (reference sequence). V was shortened by 4 bases and J by 7 bases, with 23 bases between the two germline ends. The CDR3 has 17 residues.

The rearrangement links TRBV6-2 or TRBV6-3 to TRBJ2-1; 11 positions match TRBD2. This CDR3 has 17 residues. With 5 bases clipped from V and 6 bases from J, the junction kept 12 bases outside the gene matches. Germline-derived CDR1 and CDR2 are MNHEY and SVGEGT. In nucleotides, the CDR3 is TGTGCCAGCAGTCAACTCTGGGTAGCGGGGGGGGTCAATGAGCAGTTCTTC. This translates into CASSQLWVAGGVNEQFF.

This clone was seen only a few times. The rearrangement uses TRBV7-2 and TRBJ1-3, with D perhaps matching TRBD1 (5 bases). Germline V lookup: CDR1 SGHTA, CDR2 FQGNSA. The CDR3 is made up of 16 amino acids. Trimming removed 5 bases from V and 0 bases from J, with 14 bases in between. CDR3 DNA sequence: TGTGCCAGCAGCACCGGGGGGGGACGCTCTGGAAACACCATATATTTT. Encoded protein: CASSTGGGRSGNTIYF.

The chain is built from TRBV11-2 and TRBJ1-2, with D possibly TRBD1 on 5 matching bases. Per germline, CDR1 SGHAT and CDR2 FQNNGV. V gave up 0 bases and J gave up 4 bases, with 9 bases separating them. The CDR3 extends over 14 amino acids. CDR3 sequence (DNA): TGTGCCAGCAGCTTAGACAGGGCAACCTATGGCTACACCTTC. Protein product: CASSLDRATYGYTF. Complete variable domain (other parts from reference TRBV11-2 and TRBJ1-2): EAGVAQSPRYKIIEKRQSVAFWCNPISGHATLYWYQQILGQGPKLLIQFQNNGVVDDSQLPKDRFSAERLKGVDSTLKIQPAKLEDSAVYLCASSLDRATYGYTFGSGTRLTVV.

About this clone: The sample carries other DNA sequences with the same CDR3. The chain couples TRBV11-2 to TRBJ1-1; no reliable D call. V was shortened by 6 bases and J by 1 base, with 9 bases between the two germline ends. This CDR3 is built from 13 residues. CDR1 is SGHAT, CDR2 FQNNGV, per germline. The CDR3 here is CASSSDRNTEAFF. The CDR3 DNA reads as TGTGCCAGCAGTTCGGATAGGAACACTGAAGCTTTCTTT.

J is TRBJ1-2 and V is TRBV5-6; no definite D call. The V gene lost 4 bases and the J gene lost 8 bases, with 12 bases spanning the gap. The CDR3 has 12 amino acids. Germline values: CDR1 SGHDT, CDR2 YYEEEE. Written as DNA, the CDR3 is TGTGCCAGCAGCAACCGGGAGCAGGGCTACACCTTC. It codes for CASSNREQGYTF.

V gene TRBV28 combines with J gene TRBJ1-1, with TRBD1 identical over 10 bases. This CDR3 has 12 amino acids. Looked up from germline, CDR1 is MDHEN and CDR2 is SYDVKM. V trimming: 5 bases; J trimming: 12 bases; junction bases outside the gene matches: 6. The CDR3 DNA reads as TGTGCCAGCAGTATTCGACAGGGGGCGACTTTCTTT. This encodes CASSIRQGATFF.

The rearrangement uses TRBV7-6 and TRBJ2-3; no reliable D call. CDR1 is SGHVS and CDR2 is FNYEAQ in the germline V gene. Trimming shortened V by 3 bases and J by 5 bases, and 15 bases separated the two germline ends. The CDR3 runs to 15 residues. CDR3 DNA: TGTGCCAGCAGCTTGAAAGGGTGGGTGAAAGATACGCAGTATTTT. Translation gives CASSLKGWVKDTQYF.

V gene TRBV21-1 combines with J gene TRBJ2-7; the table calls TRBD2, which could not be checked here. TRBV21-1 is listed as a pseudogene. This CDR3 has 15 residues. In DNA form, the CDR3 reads TGTGCCAGCAGCGCGACTAGCGGGAGCTCCTACGAGCAGTACTTC. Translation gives CASSATSGSSYEQYF.

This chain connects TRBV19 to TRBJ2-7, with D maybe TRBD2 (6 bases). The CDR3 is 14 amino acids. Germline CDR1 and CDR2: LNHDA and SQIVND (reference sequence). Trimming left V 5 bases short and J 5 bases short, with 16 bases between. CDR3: CASSPAGRAHEQYF. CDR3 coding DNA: TGTGCCAGTAGTCCTGCGGGGCGAGCCCACGAGCAGTACTTC.

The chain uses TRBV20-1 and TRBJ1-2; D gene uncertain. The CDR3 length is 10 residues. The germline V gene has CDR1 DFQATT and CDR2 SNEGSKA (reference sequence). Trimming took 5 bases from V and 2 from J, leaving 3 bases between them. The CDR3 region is CSAPNYGYTF. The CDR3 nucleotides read TGCAGTGCTCCGAACTATGGCTACACCTTC.

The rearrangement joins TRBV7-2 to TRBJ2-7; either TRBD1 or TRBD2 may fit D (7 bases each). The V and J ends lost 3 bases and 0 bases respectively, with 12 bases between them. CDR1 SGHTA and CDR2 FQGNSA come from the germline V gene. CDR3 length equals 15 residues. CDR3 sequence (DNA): TGTGCCAGCAGCTTGAGCGGGGACAGCTCCTACGAGCAGTACTTC. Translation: CASSLSGDSSYEQYF.

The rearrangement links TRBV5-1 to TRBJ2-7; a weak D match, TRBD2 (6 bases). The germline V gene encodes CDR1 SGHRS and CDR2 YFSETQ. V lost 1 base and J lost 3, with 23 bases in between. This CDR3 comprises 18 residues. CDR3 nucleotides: TGCGCCAGCAGCTTGCCACGAAAACCGGGACTCGTTTTCTACGAGCAGTACTTC. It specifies CASSLPRKPGLVFYEQYF.

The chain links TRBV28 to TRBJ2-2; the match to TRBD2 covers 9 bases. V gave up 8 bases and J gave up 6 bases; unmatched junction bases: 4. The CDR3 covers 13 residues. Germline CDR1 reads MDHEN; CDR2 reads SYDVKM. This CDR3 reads CASSRGGAGELFF. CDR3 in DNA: TGTGCCAGCTCCCGCGGGGGGGCCGGGGAGCTGTTTTTT. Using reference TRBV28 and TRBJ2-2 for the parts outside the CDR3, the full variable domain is DVKVTQSSRYLVKRTGEKVFLECVQDMDHENMFWYRQDPGLGLRLIYFSYDVKMKEKGDIPEGYSVSREKKERFSLILESASTNQTSMYLCASSRGGAGELFFGEGSRLTVL.

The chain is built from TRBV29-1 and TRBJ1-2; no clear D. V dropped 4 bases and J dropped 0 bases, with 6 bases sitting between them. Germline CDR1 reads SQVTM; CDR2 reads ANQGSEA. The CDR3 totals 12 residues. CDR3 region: CSVGGANYGYTF. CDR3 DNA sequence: TGCAGCGTTGGCGGAGCTAACTATGGCTACACCTTC. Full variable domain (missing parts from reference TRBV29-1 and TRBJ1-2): SAVISQKPSRDICQRGTSLTIQCQVDSQVTMMFWYRQQPGQSLTLIATANQGSEATYESGFVIDKFPISRPNLTFSTLTVSNMSPEDSSIYLCSVGGANYGYTFGSGTRLTVV.